This paragraph reports one T cell receptor beta chain. The junction had 8 bases not matched to a gene; V was cut back by 0 bases and J by 4 bases. Germline loops: CDR1 MGHRA, CDR2 YSYEKL. This CDR3 is built from 16 residues. This table comes from immunoSEQ multiplex PCR, and its TCRdb copy is limited to in-frame clones, with some not included. The sample shows 25,000 to 40,000 clones, about 88% of them seen only once. At cycle 4 day 1, cycle 7 day 1, and baseline, blood was sampled. The sample is drawn from a study of OX40 agonist ivuxolimab in advanced cancers. The receptor's source is an adult with an advanced solid tumor such as melanoma, head and neck, liver or kidney cancer. Specimen: CD4+ or CD8+ T cells sorted from blood, collected in a trial of the OX40 agonist ivuxolimab. This chain uses TRBV4-1 with TRBJ2-7, with TRBD2 matching 8 bases. DNA for the CDR3: TGCGCCAGCAGCCAAGATAAGATGGGACTAGGTTACGAGCAGTACTTC. This translates into CASSQDKMGLGYEQYF.